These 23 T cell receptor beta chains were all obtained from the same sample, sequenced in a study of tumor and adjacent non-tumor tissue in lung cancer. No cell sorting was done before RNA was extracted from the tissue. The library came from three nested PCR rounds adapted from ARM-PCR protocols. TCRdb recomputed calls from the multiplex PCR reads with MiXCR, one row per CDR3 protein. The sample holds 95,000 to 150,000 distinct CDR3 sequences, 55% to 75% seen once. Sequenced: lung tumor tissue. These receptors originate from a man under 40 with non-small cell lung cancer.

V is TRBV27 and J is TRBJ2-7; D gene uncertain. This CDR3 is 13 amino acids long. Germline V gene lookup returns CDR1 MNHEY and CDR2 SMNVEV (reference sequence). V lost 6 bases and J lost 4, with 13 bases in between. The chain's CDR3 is CASSPNRAYEQYF. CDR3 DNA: TGTGCCAGCAGCCCTAACAGAGCATACGAGCAGTACTTC.

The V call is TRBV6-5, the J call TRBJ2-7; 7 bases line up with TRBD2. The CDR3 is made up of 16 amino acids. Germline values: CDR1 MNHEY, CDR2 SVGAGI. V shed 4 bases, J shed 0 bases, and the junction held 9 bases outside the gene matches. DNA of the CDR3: TGTGCCAGCAGTTCTTCTTGCGGGAGTATCTCCTACGAGCAGTACTTC. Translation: CASSSSCGSISYEQYF.

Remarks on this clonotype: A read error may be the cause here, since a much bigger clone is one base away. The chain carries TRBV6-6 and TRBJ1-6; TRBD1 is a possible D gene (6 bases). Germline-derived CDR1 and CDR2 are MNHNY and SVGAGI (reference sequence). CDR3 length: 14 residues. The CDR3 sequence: CVSSSQGLGSPLHF. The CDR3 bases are TGTGTCAGCAGTTCTCAGGGGTTGGGTTCACCCCTCCACTTT.

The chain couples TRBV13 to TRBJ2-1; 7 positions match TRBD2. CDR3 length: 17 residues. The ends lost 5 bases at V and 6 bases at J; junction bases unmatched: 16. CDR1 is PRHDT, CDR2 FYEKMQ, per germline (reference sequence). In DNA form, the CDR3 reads TGTGCCAGCAGCCATCTAGCGGAGAATGGGCGGGGCAATGAGCAGTTCTTC. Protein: CASSHLAENGRGNEQFF.

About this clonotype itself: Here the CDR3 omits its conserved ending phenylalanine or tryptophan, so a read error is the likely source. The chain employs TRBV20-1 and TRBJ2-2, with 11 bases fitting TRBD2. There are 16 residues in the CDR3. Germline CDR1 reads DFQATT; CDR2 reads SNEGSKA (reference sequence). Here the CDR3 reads CSARDISGGDAGELFV. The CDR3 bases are TGTAGTGCTAGAGATATTAGCGGGGGGGATGCCGGGGAGCTGTTTGTT.

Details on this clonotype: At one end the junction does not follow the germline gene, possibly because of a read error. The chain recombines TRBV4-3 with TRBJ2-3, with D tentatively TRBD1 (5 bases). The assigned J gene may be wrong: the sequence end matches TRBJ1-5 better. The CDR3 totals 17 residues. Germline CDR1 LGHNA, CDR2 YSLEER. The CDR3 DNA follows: TGCGCCAGCTGCCAAGACGGGAGCGGGGCTAGCACAGATACGCAGCATTTT. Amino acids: CASCQDGSGASTDTQHF.

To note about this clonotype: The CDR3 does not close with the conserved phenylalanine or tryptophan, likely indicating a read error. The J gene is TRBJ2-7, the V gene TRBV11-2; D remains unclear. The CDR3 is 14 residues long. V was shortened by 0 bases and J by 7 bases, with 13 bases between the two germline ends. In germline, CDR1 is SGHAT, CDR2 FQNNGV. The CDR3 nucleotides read TGTGCCAGCAGCTTAGATTTCGGGTCCACAGAGCAGTACTTA. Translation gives CASSLDFGSTEQYL.

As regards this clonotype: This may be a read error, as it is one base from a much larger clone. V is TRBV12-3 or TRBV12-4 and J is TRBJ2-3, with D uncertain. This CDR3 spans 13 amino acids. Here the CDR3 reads CVSSMVWADTQYF. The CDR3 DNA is TGTGTCAGCAGTATGGTTTGGGCAGATACGCAGTATTTT.

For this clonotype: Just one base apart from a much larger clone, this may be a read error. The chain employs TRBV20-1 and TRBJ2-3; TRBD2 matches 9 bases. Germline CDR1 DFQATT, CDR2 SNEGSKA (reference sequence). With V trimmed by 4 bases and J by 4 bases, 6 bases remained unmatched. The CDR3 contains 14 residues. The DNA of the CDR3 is TGCAGTGCTACTCTAGCGGGGCTCGCAGATACGCAGTATTTT. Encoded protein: CSATLAGLADTQYF.

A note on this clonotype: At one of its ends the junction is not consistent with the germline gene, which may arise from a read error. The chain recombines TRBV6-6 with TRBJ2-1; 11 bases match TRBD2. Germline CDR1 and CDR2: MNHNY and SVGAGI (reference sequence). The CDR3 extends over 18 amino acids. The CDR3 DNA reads TGTGTCAGCAGTTCCGAGACTAGCGGGGCAAGCTCCTACAATGAGCAGTTCTTC. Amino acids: CVSSSETSGASSYNEQFF.

The CDR3 DNA sequence: TGTGCCAGCTCACCACCGGGGTTCACCGGGGAGCTGTTTTTT. It yields the protein CASSPPGFTGELFF. The V and J genes are TRBV18 and TRBJ2-2; D remains ambiguous. V was shortened by 0 bases and J by 4 bases, with 6 bases between the two germline ends. This CDR3 has 14 amino acids. The V gene's germline CDR1 is KGHSH and CDR2 LQKENI.

In DNA form, the CDR3 reads TGTGCCAGCTCATCGACTAGCGGCCCCTACGAGCAGTACTTC. Protein product: CASSSTSGPYEQYF. The chain is built from TRBV18 and TRBJ2-7, with 9 bases identical to TRBD2. The CDR3 is made up of 14 amino acids. Germline CDR1 KGHSH, CDR2 LQKENI. The V segment lost 5 bases and the J segment 2 bases; nucleotides outside the gene matches: 4.

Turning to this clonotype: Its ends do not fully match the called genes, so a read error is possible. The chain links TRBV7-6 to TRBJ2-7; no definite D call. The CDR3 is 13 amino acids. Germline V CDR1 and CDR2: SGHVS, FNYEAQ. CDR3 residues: CASSLGAGYEQYF. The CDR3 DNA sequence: TGTGCCAGCAGCTTGGGTGCCGGCTACGAGCAGTATTTC.

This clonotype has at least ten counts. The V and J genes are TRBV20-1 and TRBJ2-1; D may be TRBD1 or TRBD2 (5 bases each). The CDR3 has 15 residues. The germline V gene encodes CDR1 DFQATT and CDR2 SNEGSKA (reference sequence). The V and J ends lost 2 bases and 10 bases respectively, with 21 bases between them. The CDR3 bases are TGCAGTGCTAGACCCCCCCGGGACGCTCAATTAGAGCAGTTCTTC. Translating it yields CSARPPRDAQLEQFF.

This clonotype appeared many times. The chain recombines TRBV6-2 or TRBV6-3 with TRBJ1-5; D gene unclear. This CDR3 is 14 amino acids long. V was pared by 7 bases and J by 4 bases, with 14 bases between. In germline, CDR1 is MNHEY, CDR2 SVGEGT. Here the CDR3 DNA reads TGTGCCAGCAAGAGGCCAGACTTTAATCAGCCCCAGCATTTT. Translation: CASKRPDFNQPQHF.

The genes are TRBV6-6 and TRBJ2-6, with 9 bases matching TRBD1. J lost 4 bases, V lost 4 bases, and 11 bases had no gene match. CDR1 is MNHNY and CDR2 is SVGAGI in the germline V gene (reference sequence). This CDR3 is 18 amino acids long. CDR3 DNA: TGTGCCAGCAGTTCGAAGGGACAGGGTCTTTCGGGGGCCAACGTCCTGACTTTC. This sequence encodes CASSSKGQGLSGANVLTF.

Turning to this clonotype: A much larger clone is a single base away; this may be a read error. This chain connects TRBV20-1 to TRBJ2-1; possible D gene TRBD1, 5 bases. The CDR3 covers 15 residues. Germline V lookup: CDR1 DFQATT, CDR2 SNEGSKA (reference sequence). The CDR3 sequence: CSARETASGRNEHFF. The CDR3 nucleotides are TGCAGTGCTAGAGAGACAGCATCAGGAAGGAATGAGCACTTCTTC.

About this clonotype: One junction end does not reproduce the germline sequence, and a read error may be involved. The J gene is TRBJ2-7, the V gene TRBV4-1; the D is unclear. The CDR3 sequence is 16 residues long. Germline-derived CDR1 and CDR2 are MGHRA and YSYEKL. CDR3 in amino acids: CASSQDVLGSTYEQYF. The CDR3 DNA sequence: TGCGCCAGCAGCCAAGATGTGTTGGGGTCTACCTACGAGCAGTATTTC.

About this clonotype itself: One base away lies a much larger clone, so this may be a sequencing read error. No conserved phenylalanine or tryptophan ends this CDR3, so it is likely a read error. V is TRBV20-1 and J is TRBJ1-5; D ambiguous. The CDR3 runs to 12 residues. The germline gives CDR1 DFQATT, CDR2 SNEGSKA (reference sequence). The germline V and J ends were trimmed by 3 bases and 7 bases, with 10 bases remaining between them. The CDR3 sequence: CSASKGGQPQHI. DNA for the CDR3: TGCAGTGCTAGCAAGGGTGGGCAGCCCCAGCATATT.

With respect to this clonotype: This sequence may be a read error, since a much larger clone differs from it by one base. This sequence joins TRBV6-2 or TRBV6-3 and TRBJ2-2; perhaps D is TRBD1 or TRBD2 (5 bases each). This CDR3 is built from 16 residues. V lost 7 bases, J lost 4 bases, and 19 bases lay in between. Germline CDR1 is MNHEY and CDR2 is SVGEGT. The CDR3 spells CASTVLGQGATGELFF. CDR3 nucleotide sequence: TGTGCCAGCACCGTCCTAGGTCAGGGAGCCACCGGGGAGCTGTTTTTT.

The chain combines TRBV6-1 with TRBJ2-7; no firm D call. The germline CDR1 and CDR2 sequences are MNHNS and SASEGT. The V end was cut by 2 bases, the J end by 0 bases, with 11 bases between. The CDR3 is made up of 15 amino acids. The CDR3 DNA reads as TGTGCCAGCAGTGAAAAAGTGGTCTCCTCCTACGAGCAGTACTTC. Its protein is CASSEKVVSSYEQYF.

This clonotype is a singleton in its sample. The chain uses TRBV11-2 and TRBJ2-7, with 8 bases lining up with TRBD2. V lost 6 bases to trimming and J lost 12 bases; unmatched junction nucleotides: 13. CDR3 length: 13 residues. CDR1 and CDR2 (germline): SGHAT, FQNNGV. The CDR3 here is CASSGIAGYDRYF. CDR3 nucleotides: TGTGCCAGCAGTGGAATAGCGGGGTACGACCGGTACTTC.

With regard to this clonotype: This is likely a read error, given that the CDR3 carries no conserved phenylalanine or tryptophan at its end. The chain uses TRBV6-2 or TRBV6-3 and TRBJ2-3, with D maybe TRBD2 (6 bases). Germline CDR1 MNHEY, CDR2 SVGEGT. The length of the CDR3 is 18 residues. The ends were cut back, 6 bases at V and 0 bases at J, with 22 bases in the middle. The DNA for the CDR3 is TGTGCCAGCAGATTCCTAGCGAGAGTGGATCCTAGCACAGATACGCAGTATTAT. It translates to CASRFLARVDPSTDTQYY.